This TCR beta chain was captured in a study of T cell repertoires in cytomegalovirus infection. About the study: HLA-B-restricted CMV epitopes that are well studied, plus recently identified HLA-C-restricted ones, were used by the study. A matching HLA type, together with CMV infection, was signaled by public TCR beta signatures. Study outcomes and limitations: Public TCR beta family frequency separated CMV-and-HLA carriers, including in an independent cohort.

TCRdb reprocessed the reads with MiXCR, giving one entry per CDR3 protein. This sample yields tens of thousands of distinct CDR3 sequences, of which about half are seen a single time; 90% to 95% belongs to the top ten. Turning to this clonotype: Its specificity is not known.

The specimen comprised CD8+ T cells from cultured PBMCs, sampled from culture after CMV antigen stimulation. The sequence was collected from a human donor in good health (CMV status not recorded). Some clones in this sample may be carry-over from other donors' samples.

CDR3 bases: TGTGCCAGCAGCACCGGGACGTCCCAAGAGACCCAGTACTTC. Translation gives CASSTGTSQETQYF. The V gene is TRBV27, the J gene TRBJ2-5; either TRBD1 or TRBD2 may fit D (5 bases each). Trimming removed 6 bases from V and 1 base from J, with 12 bases in between. The CDR3 extends over 14 amino acids. Germline V gene sequence: CDR1 MNHEY, CDR2 SMNVEV (reference sequence).